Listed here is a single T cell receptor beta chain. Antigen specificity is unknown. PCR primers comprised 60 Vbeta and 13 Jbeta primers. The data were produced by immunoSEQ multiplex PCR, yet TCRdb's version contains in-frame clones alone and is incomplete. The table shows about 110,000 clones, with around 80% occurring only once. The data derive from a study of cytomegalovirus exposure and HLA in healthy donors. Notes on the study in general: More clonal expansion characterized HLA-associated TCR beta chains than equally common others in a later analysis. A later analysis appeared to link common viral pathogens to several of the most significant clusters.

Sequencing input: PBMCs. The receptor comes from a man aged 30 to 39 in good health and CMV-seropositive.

The CDR3 DNA follows: TGTGCCAGCTCAATCACCGGCGGGGGCGGATGGGATGAAAAACTGTTTTTT. Translation: CASSITGGGGWDEKLFF. The rearrangement links TRBV18 to TRBJ1-4; D may be TRBD1 (6 bases). The ends were cut back, 5 bases at V and 6 bases at J, with 22 bases in the middle. CDR3 length: 17 amino acids. The V gene's germline CDR1 is KGHSH and CDR2 LQKENI. Complete variable domain (other parts from reference TRBV18 and TRBJ1-4): NAGVMQNPRHLVRRRGQEARLRCSPMKGHSHVYWYRQLPEEGLKFMVYLQKENIIDESGMPKERFSAEFPKEGPSILRIQQVVRGDSAAYFCASSITGGGGWDEKLFFGSGTQLSVL.